These T cell receptor beta chains were read from a single sample in a study of blood T cell repertoires in COVID-19. The table came from immunoSEQ multiplex PCR; TCRdb's copy has only in-frame clones and leaves some out. The sample holds over 90,000 clones, 81% seen once. Source material: peripheral blood. The origin of the receptors is an older man with COVID-19, enrolled during active disease. Each CDR3 is given with its conserved first and last residue. The D gene is left open where the match is weak. Clone size is stated in some rows and not others, as once, few, many or a class when expanded.

TRBV7-6,.,TRBJ2-5,.,CASSLMAVEETQYF,TGTGCCAGCAGCTTAATGGCGGTGGAAGAGACCCAGTACTTC
TRBV7-9,.,TRBJ1-6,.,CASSLAGVGSPLHF,TGTGCCAGCAGCTTAGCAGGGGTGGGGTCACCCCTCCACTTT
TRBV4-1,.,TRBJ2-4,.,CASSQVLSQGLAKNIQYF,TGCGCCAGCAGCCAAGTCCTAAGCCAGGGTCTCGCCAAAAACATTCAGTACTTC
TRBV6-5,TRBD1,TRBJ1-5,.,CASMPGGASQPQHF,TGTGCCAGCATGCCAGGGGGCGCGAGTCAGCCCCAGCATTTT
TRBV18,TRBD1,TRBJ2-5,.,CASSPGTERQETQYF,TGTGCCAGCTCCCCCGGGACAGAACGCCAAGAGACCCAGTACTTC
TRBV18,.,TRBJ1-1,.,CASSPGRGVTTEAFF,TGTGCCAGCTCACCTGGCCGAGGAGTCACCACTGAAGCTTTCTTT
TRBV29-1,.,TRBJ2-6,.,CSVRSGGISGANVLTF,TGCAGCGTGAGGTCAGGGGGGATCTCTGGGGCCAACGTCCTGACTTTC
TRBV12-3/TRBV12-4,.,TRBJ2-3,.,CASSLQDSDTQYF,TGTGCCAGCAGTTTACAGGATTCGGATACGCAGTATTTT
TRBV3-1/TRBV3-2,TRBD2,TRBJ2-1,.,CASSQGISGDQRPNEQFF,TGTGCCAGCAGCCAAGGTATTAGCGGGGACCAGAGGCCCAATGAGCAGTTCTTC
TRBV6-2/TRBV6-3,.,TRBJ1-4,.,CASSSVGANEKLFF,TGTGCCAGCAGTTCCGTAGGGGCTAATGAAAAACTGTTTTTT
TRBV4-3,.,TRBJ1-3,.,CASSPQGLGNTIYF,TGCGCCAGCAGCCCCCAGGGGCTCGGAAACACCATATATTTT
TRBV11-2,TRBD1,TRBJ1-1,.,CASSLVMGQSRIEAFF,TGTGCCAGCAGCTTAGTTATGGGACAGTCGCGAATCGAAGCTTTCTTT
TRBV14,.,TRBJ2-3,.,CASSQDTPMSDTQYF,TGTGCCAGCAGCCAAGACACCCCTATGTCGGATACGCAGTATTTT
TRBV27,TRBD1,TRBJ2-7,.,CASSLGGQGYEQYF,TGTGCCAGCAGTTTAGGTGGACAGGGCTACGAGCAGTACTTC
TRBV14,.,TRBJ1-3,.,CASSQGAGAGGNTIYF,TGTGCCAGCAGCCAAGGTGCAGGGGCTGGTGGAAACACCATATATTTT
TRBV6-5,.,TRBJ1-5,few,CASSFQGSGQPQHF,TGTGCCAGCAGTTTTCAGGGTTCTGGTCAGCCCCAGCATTTT
TRBV2,TRBD2,TRBJ2-1,.,CASKAGGGEQFF,TGTGCCAGCAAAGCGGGGGGAGGTGAGCAGTTCTTC
TRBV5-1,TRBD1,TRBJ1-5,.,CASSLRGQVGQPQHF,TGCGCCAGCAGCTTGAGGGGACAGGTTGGACAGCCCCAGCATTTT
TRBV30,TRBD1,TRBJ2-7,.,CAWTLTLSDRGQYF,TGTGCCTGGACCCTAACCCTCTCAGACAGGGGCCAGTACTTC
TRBV5-1,TRBD2,TRBJ2-1,.,CASSLAGLAGGHEQFF,TGCGCCAGCAGCTTGGCTGGGCTAGCGGGAGGGCATGAGCAGTTCTTC